This paragraph covers one T cell receptor beta chain sequence. Its specificity is not known. With 0 bases clipped from V and 8 bases from J, the junction kept 10 bases outside the gene matches. The CDR3 has 16 residues. Germline lookup yields CDR1 SGHTA and CDR2 FQGNSA. The source of the sample is a study of CD8+ T cells in alopecia areata. The study, taken as a whole, reports: Among the 100 top clones, expanded CD8+ clones, like scalp clonality, were significantly decreased by tofacitinib. The study found higher clonality in lesional than normal scalp, especially in alopecia totalis/universalis. Tofacitinib did not eliminate many expanded lesional clones from scalp or blood.

Indicated treatment: oral pan-JAK inhibitor, 5-10 mg twice daily. PBMCs yielded sorted CD4+ and CD8+ T cells. Sequencing used cDNA as its template, made by extracting RNA and reverse transcribing it. Assay used: immunoSEQ multiplex PCR; TCRdb lists only in-frame clones, some missing. The sample includes approximately 110,000 clones, around three fifths of them seen just once. This sample comprised CD4+ T cells sorted from blood, obtained at week 24, from a patient treated with tofacitinib. This clonotype originated in a human donor with alopecia areata. The chain carries TRBV7-2 and TRBJ1-1; 9 bases map to TRBD1. The CDR3 nucleotides are TGTGCCAGCAGCTTAGCGCGTGGACAGGGGAGTAACGAAGCTTTCTTT. Translation gives CASSLARGQGSNEAFF.